This T cell receptor beta chain is drawn from a study of CD8 T cells in Susac syndrome. Germline CDR1 reads DFQATT; CDR2 reads SNEGSKA (reference sequence). J was trimmed by 2 bases and V by 6 bases; bases with no gene match: 11. The CDR3 length is 15 residues. It was with random hexamers that roughly 0.5 to 1 ug RNA was reverse transcribed. Across 54 Vbeta and 13 Jbeta, immunoSEQ multiplex PCR amplified TCR beta CDR3. TCRdb re-called the immunoSEQ multiplex PCR reads through MiXCR, storing one row per CDR3 protein. The data contain 150,000 to 200,000 distinct CDR3 sequences, 85% to 95% of them seen just once; the ten biggest clones take up roughly 0.16%.

What was sequenced was CD8+ T cells from PBMCs. The chain links TRBV20-1 to TRBJ2-7; 9 nucleotides align to TRBD2. This clonotype was sampled from a human donor with multiple sclerosis. The CDR3 region is CSATLLAGLPYEQYF. Written as DNA, the CDR3 is TGCAGTGCGACCCTTCTAGCGGGACTACCCTACGAGCAGTACTTC.